This T cell receptor beta chain came from a study of CD8+CD57+ T cells in acquired aplastic anemia. The TCR beta profiling, which covered VDJ combination and CDR3 sequence, was carried out using genomic DNA as the template. TCRdb reprocessed the reads with MiXCR, giving one entry per CDR3 protein. Of 180,000 or so distinct CDR3 sequences listed, 45% to 50% are singletons. This clonotype was seen a few times. The germline CDR1 and CDR2 sequences are SNHLY and FYNNEI. Trimming took off 6 bases at V and 3 bases at J, with 12 bases between the two ends. The CDR3 has 14 amino acids. This chain links TRBV2 with TRBJ1-5; maybe TRBD1 (6 bases). The sample was sorted CD4+, CD8+, or CD8+CD57+ T cells (not recorded which) from PBMCs. This TCR was sampled from a human donor in good health. The CDR3 region has the DNA TGTGCCAGCAGAAGAAGGGGGGTCAATCAGCCCCAGCATTTT. Translated, it gives CASRRRGVNQPQHF.